The clone carrying this T cell receptor (beta chain) was detected only once. Its antigen is still unknown. Trimming removed 2 bases from V and 5 bases from J, with 10 bases in between. Germline loops: CDR1 SGHTA, CDR2 FQGNSA. This CDR3 contains 14 residues. The data derive from a study of vaccination effects on CD4 cells after COVID-19. Antigen-specific CD4+ T cells expanded by the ViraFEST assay with viral peptide pools were then sequenced. Isolation of CD4+ T cells took place after 10 to 11 days of culture. Vaccine recipients lacked prior SARS-CoV-2 infection and had negative nucleocapsid antibodies. Data came from immunoSEQ multiplex PCR; TCRdb stores just in-frame clones and leaves some out. The sample holds around 63,000 clones, less than 80% seen once.

This TCR was recovered from a human donor who received a COVID-19 vaccine. Material: CD4+ T cells from PBMCs cultured with HCoV-OC43 spike peptides, obtained before COVID-19 vaccination. Subset denoted: HCoV-OC43 spike overlapping peptide pool stimulation. The chain joins TRBV7-2 to TRBJ1-5, with a possible D match to TRBD1 (5 bases). This CDR3 is CASSLRGADQPQHF. In DNA form, the CDR3 reads TGTGCCAGCAGCTTAAGAGGGGCCGATCAGCCCCAGCATTTT.